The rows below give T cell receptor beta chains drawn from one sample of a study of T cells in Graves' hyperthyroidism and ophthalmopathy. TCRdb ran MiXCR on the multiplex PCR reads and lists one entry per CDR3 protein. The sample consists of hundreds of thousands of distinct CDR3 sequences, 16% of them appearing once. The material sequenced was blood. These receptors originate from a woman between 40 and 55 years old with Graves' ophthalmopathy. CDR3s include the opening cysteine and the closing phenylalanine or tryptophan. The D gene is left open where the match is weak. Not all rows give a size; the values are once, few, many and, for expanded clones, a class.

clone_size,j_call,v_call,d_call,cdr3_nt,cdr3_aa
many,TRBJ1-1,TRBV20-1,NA,TGCAGTGCCAAAGGACGGATCTTCATGAACACTGAAGCTTTCTTT,CSAKGRIFMNTEAFF
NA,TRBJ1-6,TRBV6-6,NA,TGTGCCAGCAGTTACAAAAGGGATTCACCCCTCCACTTT,CASSYKRDSPLHF
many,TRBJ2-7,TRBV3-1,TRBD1,TGTGCCAGCAGCGAGACCGGGACAGCCTACGAGCAGTACTTC,CASSETGTAYEQYF
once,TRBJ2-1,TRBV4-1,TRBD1,TGCGCCAGCAGCCCCGGAGACAGGGTAGGGAATGAGCAGTTCTTC,CASSPGDRVGNEQFF
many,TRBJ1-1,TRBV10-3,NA,TGTGCCATCGGGACGGGGAACACTGAAGCTTTCTTT,CAIGTGNTEAFF
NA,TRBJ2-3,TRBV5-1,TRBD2,TGCGCCAGCAGGAGGCTAGCGGGAGCGGAAGATACGCAGTATTTT,CASRRLAGAEDTQYF
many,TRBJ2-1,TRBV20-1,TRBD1,TGCAGTGCTAGCCCGGGACAGAAAATGAGGGGCAATGAGCAGTTCTTC,CSASPGQKMRGNEQFF
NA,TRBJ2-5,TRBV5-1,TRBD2,TGCGCCAGCAGCTCAGTAGCGGGGGGCCTACAAGAGACCCAGTACTTC,CASSSVAGGLQETQYF
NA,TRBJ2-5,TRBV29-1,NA,TGCAGCGTTTCGGGGGCTCGGTACCAAGAGACCCAGTACTTC,CSVSGARYQETQYF
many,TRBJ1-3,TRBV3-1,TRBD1,TGTGCCAGCAGCCTCGGGACAGATTATGGAAACACCATATATTTT,CASSLGTDYGNTIYF
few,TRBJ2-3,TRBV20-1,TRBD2,TGCAGTGCTAGTAGTAGCGGGAGGAGCACAGATACGCAGTATTTT,CSASSSGRSTDTQYF
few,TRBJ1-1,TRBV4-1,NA,TGCGCCAGCAGTTACGGGGGGGGCCAGAACACTGAAGCTTTCTTT,CASSYGGGQNTEAFF
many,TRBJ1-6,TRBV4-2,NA,TGTGCCAGCAGCCAAGATGCTCTCGGCGCGGGGAATTCACCCCTCCACTTT,CASSQDALGAGNSPLHF
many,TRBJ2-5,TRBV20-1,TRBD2,TGCAGTGCTAGAGATCTGAGCGGGAGGCGGGGTGTGGAGACCCAGTACTTC,CSARDLSGRRGVETQYF
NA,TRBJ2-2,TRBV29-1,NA,TGCAGCGTTGGGAGTTTGGCCACCGGGGAGCTGTTTTTT,CSVGSLATGELFF
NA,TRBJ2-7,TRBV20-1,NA,TGCAGTGCAGAACAGGGGAGGGAGCAGTACTTC,CSAEQGREQYF
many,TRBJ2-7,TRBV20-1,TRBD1,TGCAGTGCTAGACCCGGGACAGGGATCTACGAGCAGTACTTC,CSARPGTGIYEQYF
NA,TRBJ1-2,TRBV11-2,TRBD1,TGTGCCAGCAGCTTAGGGCGACAGGGGGCTTCTGGCTACACCTTC,CASSLGRQGASGYTF
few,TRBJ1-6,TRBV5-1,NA,TGCGCCAGCAGCTCGGCACGAGGGGGAAGGAATAATTCACCCCTCCACTTT,CASSSARGGRNNSPLHF
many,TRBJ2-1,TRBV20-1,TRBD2,TGCAGTGCTAGAGATCCATCGTCTAGCGGGAGCTCCTACAATGAGCAGTTCTTC,CSARDPSSSGSSYNEQFF
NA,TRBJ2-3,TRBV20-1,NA,TGCAGTGCCCCTAGGGATATCGGGGCTCACACAGATACGCAGTATTTT,CSAPRDIGAHTDTQYF
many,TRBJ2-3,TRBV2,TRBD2,TGTGCCAGCAGTGCGGGACTAGCGGACGCAGATACGCAGTATTTT,CASSAGLADADTQYF
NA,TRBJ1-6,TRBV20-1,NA,TGCAGTGCTAGAGGGACCCAGGACATACGTGGCTCACCCCTCCACTTT,CSARGTQDIRGSPLHF
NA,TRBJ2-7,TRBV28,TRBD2,TGTGCCAGCAGTTTCATACCAACGGGACTAGCGGGAAATTACGAGCAGTACTTC,CASSFIPTGLAGNYEQYF
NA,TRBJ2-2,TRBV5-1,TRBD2,TGCGCCAGCAGCTTGGGGGGACTAGCGGGTCGCACCGGGGAGCTGTTTTTT,CASSLGGLAGRTGELFF